The 28 T cell receptor beta chains reported below all come from one sample, sequenced in a study of blood T cell repertoires in COVID-19. TCRdb's copy holds only in-frame clones and misses some; the assay was immunoSEQ multiplex PCR. The profile covers around 200,000 clones, with roughly 76% appearing a single time and around 5.1% taken by the ten largest. Sequenced material: peripheral blood. Receptor source: a human donor in a cohort sampled during active COVID-19.

The rearrangement uses TRBV7-2 and TRBJ2-7; the match to TRBD1 covers 11 bases. This CDR3 has 14 amino acids. The germline gives CDR1 SGHTA, CDR2 FQGNSA. V was clipped by 7 bases and J by 3 bases; unmatched bases: 5. CDR3 residues: CASTVDRGRYEQYF. The CDR3 DNA sequence: TGTGCCAGCACCGTGGACAGGGGGCGCTACGAGCAGTACTTC.

This chain joins TRBV4-2 and TRBJ1-6, with TRBD1 matching over 7 bases. Trimming took 4 bases from V and 6 from J; bases not matched to a gene: 12. This CDR3 has 17 residues. Germline CDR1 is LGHNA and CDR2 is YNFKEQ. This CDR3 reads CASSPNGDSLINSPLHF. The CDR3 DNA reads as TGTGCCAGCAGCCCAAACGGGGACAGCCTAATTAATTCACCCCTCCACTTT.

A single count supports this clone. This chain links TRBV7-9 with TRBJ2-7; 8 bases align to TRBD1. The CDR3 covers 15 residues. The trim removed 4 bases at V and 3 bases at J, leaving 8 bases unmatched. Germline CDR1 reads SEHNR; CDR2 reads FQNEAQ (reference sequence). The CDR3: CASSSRQGADYEQYF. CDR3 coding DNA: TGTGCCAGCAGCTCAAGGCAGGGGGCGGACTACGAGCAGTACTTC.

CDR3 region: CATSTRLDTDTQYF. The CDR3 nucleotides read TGTGCCACCAGCACACGACTTGACACAGATACGCAGTATTTT. The J gene is TRBJ2-3, the V gene TRBV15; D not certain. There are 14 residues in the CDR3. The germline gives CDR1 LNHNV, CDR2 YYDKDF (reference sequence). V lost 4 bases to trimming and J lost 2 bases, with 10 bases between them.

CDR3 sequence (DNA): TGCGCCAGCAGCTTGGATGGGCGGGAGAAAGGATATGAGCAGTTCTTC. It encodes CASSLDGREKGYEQFF. The chain couples TRBV5-1 to TRBJ2-1; 7 bases fit TRBD2. The CDR3 consists of 16 residues. From germline, CDR1 is SGHRS and CDR2 YFSETQ. V was pared by 0 bases and J by 8 bases, with 11 bases of the junction left unmatched.

The chain is built from TRBV2 and TRBJ2-7; 9 nucleotides agree with TRBD1. This CDR3 spans 14 amino acids. Germline V gene sequence: CDR1 SNHLY, CDR2 FYNNEI. V trimming: 7 bases; J trimming: 6 bases; junction bases outside the gene matches: 10. The CDR3 protein is CASTPQGALSEQYF. DNA for the CDR3: TGTGCCAGCACTCCACAGGGGGCGCTTTCCGAGCAGTACTTC.

This clone has a count of ten or more. The chain recombines TRBV19 with TRBJ2-7, with 11 bases fitting TRBD2. The CDR3 loop spans 16 amino acids. CDR1 is LNHDA, CDR2 SQIVND, per germline (reference sequence). After removal of 9 bases from V and 5 bases from J, the junction contained 15 bases not matched to a gene. The CDR3 bases are TGTGCCAGCAACCAGCCGGCTAGCGGGAGGAAAAACGAGCAGTACTTC. This sequence encodes CASNQPASGRKNEQYF.

The V call is TRBV7-9, the J call TRBJ1-3, with TRBD1 identical over 7 bases. Germline CDR1 SEHNR, CDR2 FQNEAQ (reference sequence). The CDR3 consists of 14 residues. V dropped 1 base and J dropped 8; count of bases not matched to a gene: 5. CDR3: CASSLGYRGYTIYF. The CDR3 nucleotides read TGTGCCAGCAGCTTAGGGTACAGGGGATACACCATATATTTT.

The chain links TRBV6-6 to TRBJ1-4; TRBD1 aligns across 9 bases. Per germline, CDR1 MNHNY and CDR2 SVGAGI (reference sequence). This CDR3 region has 15 residues. V shed 6 bases, J shed 6 bases, and the junction held 8 bases outside the gene matches. In DNA form, the CDR3 reads TGTGCCAGCAGCCCTAAACAGGGGGCTTATGAAAAACTGTTTTTT. Translating gives CASSPKQGAYEKLFF.

The rearrangement uses TRBV3-1 (or the pseudogene TRBV3-2) and TRBJ2-1; 8 bases fit TRBD1. The germline gives CDR1 LGHDT, CDR2 YNNKEL (reference sequence). The CDR3 has 13 residues. J gave up 8 bases and V 6 bases, and 6 bases lay outside the gene matches. The CDR3 coding sequence is TGTGCCAGCAGAACGACAGGGGCACATGAGCAGTTCTTC. Translated: CASRTTGAHEQFF.

This clone has only one observation. The J gene is TRBJ2-7, the V gene TRBV3-1 (or the pseudogene TRBV3-2); no definite D call. Germline lookup yields CDR1 LGHDT and CDR2 YNNKEL (reference sequence). There are 13 residues in the CDR3. Trimming removed 4 bases at V and 1 base at J, with 8 bases between. The CDR3 bases are TGTGCCAGCAGCCCATATAGATCCTACGAGCAGTACTTC. Its protein product is CASSPYRSYEQYF.

V and J are TRBV2 and TRBJ1-5; no definite D call. This CDR3 spans 13 amino acids. The germline V gene has CDR1 SNHLY and CDR2 FYNNEI. V was shortened by 4 bases and J by 8 bases, with 12 bases between the two germline ends. CDR3: CASSAGRIKPQHF. CDR3 coding DNA: TGTGCCAGCAGTGCCGGGAGGATCAAGCCCCAGCATTTT.

This clone was observed a handful of times. The chain has TRBV10-2 and TRBJ2-7; D may be TRBD1 (6 bases). The CDR3 has 12 amino acids. Trimming pared 3 bases from V and 6 bases from J, leaving 9 bases between. Germline CDR1 is WSHSY and CDR2 is SAAADI. CDR3 in amino acids: CASSDRGGEQYF. The CDR3, as DNA: TGCGCCAGCAGTGACAGGGGTGGCGAGCAGTACTTC.

The chain joins TRBV19 to TRBJ2-7, with D maybe TRBD2 (6 bases). V lost 4 bases and J lost 2, with 12 bases in between. Germline V lookup: CDR1 LNHDA, CDR2 SQIVND (reference sequence). This CDR3 has 14 residues. Here the CDR3 reads CASSTYREPYEQYF. The CDR3 region has the DNA TGTGCCAGTAGTACTTACCGGGAGCCCTACGAGCAGTACTTC.

The chain combines TRBV4-3 with TRBJ1-4; 11 nucleotides line up with TRBD1. The CDR3 is made up of 15 amino acids. CDR1 and CDR2 from the germline V gene are LGHNA and YSLEER. With 1 base clipped from V and 7 bases from J, the junction kept 2 bases outside the gene matches. The CDR3 sequence is CASSQGGQGGEKLFF. CDR3 DNA sequence: TGCGCCAGCAGCCAAGGGGGACAGGGGGGTGAAAAACTGTTTTTT.

V usage is TRBV9 and J usage is TRBJ2-7, with 10 bases aligning to TRBD2. Unmatched junction bases numbered 5, after V lost 0 bases and J lost 8 bases. From germline, CDR1 is SGDLS and CDR2 YYNGEE. The CDR3 contains 14 residues. The CDR3 region has the DNA TGTGCCAGCAGCGTAGATCTAGCGGGAGCACAGCAGTACTTC. Protein product: CASSVDLAGAQQYF.

J is TRBJ2-3 and V is TRBV27; maybe TRBD1 (5 bases). This CDR3 spans 15 amino acids. Germline V lookup: CDR1 MNHEY, CDR2 SMNVEV (reference sequence). V lost 6 bases and J lost 2, with 15 bases in between. The CDR3 DNA follows: TGTGCCAGCAGACGGGCAGGGTCATTCACAGATACGCAGTATTTT. Protein: CASRRAGSFTDTQYF.

V usage is TRBV7-8 and J usage is TRBJ2-3; the D gene is possibly TRBD2 (6 bases). The CDR3 spans 15 residues. CDR1 and CDR2 from the germline V gene are SGHVS and FQNEAQ. Trimming removed 5 bases from V and 6 bases from J, with 18 bases in between. CDR3: CASSHRDSVLDTQYF. The CDR3 region has the DNA TGTGCCAGCAGCCACCGGGACTCGGTGCTGGATACGCAGTATTTT.

This chain joins TRBV18 and TRBJ2-5; D call uncertain. Per germline, CDR1 KGHSH and CDR2 LQKENI. V was pared by 2 bases and J by 4 bases, with 5 bases between. The CDR3 totals 12 residues. The CDR3: CASSPIGETQYF. CDR3 DNA: TGTGCCAGCTCACCAATCGGAGAGACCCAGTACTTC. Full variable domain (remainder filled in from reference TRBV18 and TRBJ2-5): NAGVMQNPRHLVRRRGQEARLRCSPMKGHSHVYWYRQLPEEGLKFMVYLQKENIIDESGMPKERFSAEFPKEGPSILRIQQVVRGDSAAYFCASSPIGETQYFGPGTRLLVL.

In the case of this clone: Other DNA sequences in the sample encode the same CDR3. The chain employs TRBV28 and TRBJ2-5; 7 bases match TRBD2. Per germline, CDR1 MDHEN and CDR2 SYDVKM. The CDR3 extends over 13 amino acids. The trim removed 6 bases at V and 5 bases at J, leaving 6 bases unmatched. CDR3 loop: CASSPRGGETQYF. The CDR3 DNA sequence: TGTGCCAGCAGCCCCCGGGGAGGGGAGACCCAGTACTTC.

The chain recombines TRBV30 with TRBJ2-1, with TRBD2 as a possible D gene (5 bases). Trimming took 5 bases from V and 10 from J, leaving 12 bases between them. Germline V gives CDR1 GTSNPN, CDR2 SVGIG (reference sequence). This CDR3 has 11 amino acids. DNA for the CDR3: TGTGCCTGGTTGAGGGCCAGCGAGCAGTTCTTC. Translation gives CAWLRASEQFF. The whole variable domain, filled in from reference TRBV30 and TRBJ2-1, reads SQTIHQWPATLVQPVGSPLSLECTVEGTSNPNLYWYRQAAGRGLQLLFYSVGIGQISSEVPQNLSASRPQDRQFILSSKKLLLSDSGFYLCAWLRASEQFFGPGTRLTVL.

The rearrangement joins TRBV28 to TRBJ1-3; D call uncertain. Germline loops: CDR1 MDHEN, CDR2 SYDVKM. Trimming stripped 5 bases from V and 0 bases from J, with 11 bases between. This CDR3 is built from 15 residues. The CDR3 sequence: CASSPVHSSGNTIYF. The DNA of the CDR3 is TGTGCCAGCAGTCCCGTCCATAGCTCTGGAAACACCATATATTTT.

The chain is built from TRBV30 and TRBJ1-5, with D hard to call. V was cut by 0 bases and J by 2 bases, with 11 bases left in between. The V gene's germline CDR1 is GTSNPN and CDR2 SVGIG (reference sequence). The CDR3 runs 15 residues. CDR3 DNA sequence: TGTGCCTGGAGTGTACGGGGTCGAGGCAATCAGCCCCAGCATTTT. Its protein product is CAWSVRGRGNQPQHF. Together with reference TRBV30 and TRBJ1-5, the CDR3 gives the full variable domain: SQTIHQWPATLVQPVGSPLSLECTVEGTSNPNLYWYRQAAGRGLQLLFYSVGIGQISSEVPQNLSASRPQDRQFILSSKKLLLSDSGFYLCAWSVRGRGNQPQHFGDGTRLSIL.

This chain joins TRBV15 and TRBJ2-7, with D unresolved. The germline CDR1 and CDR2 sequences are LNHNV and YYDKDF (reference sequence). The CDR3 extends over 16 amino acids. The germline V and J ends were trimmed by 6 bases and 5 bases, with 23 bases remaining between them. Here the CDR3 reads CATSPNVAPEGNEQYF. In DNA, the CDR3 is TGTGCCACCAGTCCCAACGTAGCCCCGGAAGGAAACGAGCAGTACTTC.

The rearrangement links TRBV4-3 to TRBJ2-7, with 12 bases aligning to TRBD2. The ends lost 4 bases at V and 4 bases at J; junction bases unmatched: 8. CDR1 and CDR2 (germline): LGHNA, YSLEER. The CDR3 contains 16 residues. The CDR3 bases are TGCGCCAGCAGCCCCGGGACTAGCGGGCCGACGTACGAGCAGTACTTC. This sequence encodes CASSPGTSGPTYEQYF.

The V and J genes are TRBV5-6 and TRBJ1-4; tentative D call: TRBD1 (6 bases). Trimming took off 4 bases at V and 8 bases at J, with 15 bases between the two ends. This CDR3 comprises 14 residues. The V gene's germline CDR1 is SGHDT and CDR2 YYEEEE. This CDR3 reads CASSPRGFREKLFF. Written as DNA, the CDR3 is TGTGCCAGCAGCCCCAGGGGTTTTAGAGAAAAACTGTTTTTT.

The V and J genes are TRBV27 and TRBJ2-7; D possibly corresponds to TRBD1 (6 bases). V lost 6 bases, J lost 2 bases, and 8 bases lay in between. This CDR3 contains 12 residues. Germline CDR1 reads MNHEY; CDR2 reads SMNVEV (reference sequence). The CDR3 spells CASRTGAYEQYF. CDR3 DNA: TGTGCCAGCAGGACAGGCGCCTACGAGCAGTACTTC.

V usage is TRBV5-1 and J usage is TRBJ1-5; possibly TRBD1 for D (5 bases). Trimming pared 0 bases from V and 0 bases from J, leaving 7 bases between. The germline gives CDR1 SGHRS, CDR2 YFSETQ. CDR3 length: 15 amino acids. The CDR3 sequence: CASSLGQSSNQPQHF. In DNA, the CDR3 is TGCGCCAGCAGCTTGGGACAGTCTAGCAATCAGCCCCAGCATTTT.